This T cell receptor beta chain is drawn from a study of Ad26.COV2.S vaccination and SARS-CoV-2 variants. Study-level background: Dosing was one shot or two shots 56 days apart.

Looked up from germline, CDR1 is LGHNA and CDR2 is YSLEER. V shed 1 base and J shed 8 bases, with 12 bases lying between them. There are 14 residues in the CDR3. The treatment was: 15 to 20 received Ad26.COV2.S at low or high dose, single or two shots; 5 received placebo; per-sample allocation not given. Repertoires come from day 63 after the first vaccine or placebo injection. SARS-CoV-2 spike from the Wuhan strain was encoded by the vaccine, an Ad26 vector. TCRdb's copy holds only in-frame clones and misses some; the assay was immunoSEQ multiplex PCR. Of roughly 400,000 clones listed, approximately 90% are singletons.

V is TRBV4-3 and J is TRBJ2-1, with a weak D call TRBD1 (7 bases). The source material was peripheral blood, sampled in a trial of Ad26.COV2.S vaccine versus placebo. This receptor was identified in a person between 18 and 59 years old who received the Ad26.COV2.S COVID-19 vaccine or a placebo. This chain's CDR3 is CASSQVAGGHEQFF. Here the CDR3 DNA reads TGCGCCAGCAGCCAAGTGGCAGGGGGGCATGAGCAGTTCTTC.